This T cell receptor beta chain appears in the sequencing data of a study of blood T cell repertoires in COVID-19. Study details: The United States, Italy and Spain provided the acute and convalescent COVID-19 samples. T cells, B-cell-depleted T cells, or PBMCs provided the cDNA or gDNA that served as material.

In the source study's methods: Quantification of nucleated cells was approximated via reference gene primer amplification. Method: immunoSEQ multiplex PCR; TCRdb's copy keeps in-frame clones and lacks some. The V and J calls and the clone size are those of that table, but D and trimming were determined from the DNA. Of 130,000 to 150,000 clones in the sample, roughly 76% were seen once. The CDR3 is 12 amino acids. Trimming removed 7 bases at V and 7 bases at J, with 11 bases between. Germline lookup yields CDR1 PRHDT and CDR2 FYEKMQ (reference sequence). The sequenced material came from peripheral blood. The V and J genes are TRBV13 and TRBJ1-3, with D perhaps matching TRBD1 (5 bases). This sequence was found in a human donor with acute or convalescent COVID-19. The donor label of this sample is uncertain. CDR3 bases: TGTGCCAGCAACGAACGGGGGAACACCATATATTTT. Its protein is CASNERGNTIYF.